This is a list of T cell receptor beta chains from one sample in a study of beta chain features in type 1 diabetes. Clones were read by immunoSEQ multiplex PCR, and TCRdb kept only the in-frame ones, dropping some. The data contain more than 300,000 clones, roughly 9% of them singletons. Sequencing was done on a sample of central memory CD4+ T cells from blood. These receptors were taken from a man aged 25 to 40 with type 1 diabetes. The CDR3 runs from the conserved cysteine through the conserved F or W. Each record gives: clone size, V gene, J gene, D gene, CDR3 protein, CDR3 DNA. D genes are given only for firm matches. Some rows have no size entry. The others give once, few or many, or a class for an expanded clone.

>few|TRBV29-1|TRBJ1-1|.
CSIGARYTEAFF
TGCAGCATCGGGGCACGGTACACTGAAGCTTTCTTT
>many|TRBV7-9|TRBJ2-4|.
CASSLALIAKNIQYF
TGTGCCAGCAGCTTGGCCCTCATAGCCAAAAACATTCAGTACTTC
>.|TRBV23-1|TRBJ2-7|.
CASSRWGGFSYEQYF
TGCGCCAGCAGTCGGTGGGGCGGCTTCTCCTACGAGCAGTACTTC
>.|TRBV2|TRBJ1-3|TRBD1
CAGADRVGNTIYF
TGTGCCGGAGCGGACAGGGTCGGAAACACCATATATTTT
>.|TRBV5-1|TRBJ2-2|.
CASSPLGTGELFF
TGCGCCAGCAGCCCGTTGGGCACCGGGGAGCTGTTTTTT
>.|TRBV5-1|TRBJ1-4|.
CASRDTNRGPEKLFF
TGCGCCAGCAGAGATACGAACCGGGGGCCTGAAAAACTGTTTTTT
>many|TRBV7-2|TRBJ2-7|.
CASSLAFGGSYEQYF
TGTGCCAGCAGCTTAGCGTTTGGAGGGTCCTACGAGCAGTACTTC
>.|TRBV4-3|TRBJ1-5|TRBD1
CASSPGQARGSNQPQHF
TGCGCCAGCAGCCCGGGACAGGCTCGAGGGAGCAATCAGCCCCAGCATTTT
>.|TRBV14|TRBJ2-5|.
CASSRFTSEGTQYF
TGTGCCAGCAGCCGCTTCACATCAGAGGGGACCCAGTACTTC
>few|TRBV5-8|TRBJ2-1|.
CASSLTTKSGNEQFF
TGTGCCAGCAGCTTGACCACGAAGTCGGGGAATGAGCAGTTCTTC
>many|TRBV18|TRBJ2-2|.
CASSTSSNTGELFF
TGTGCCAGCTCAACTTCATCGAACACCGGGGAGCTGTTTTTT
>.|TRBV6-5|TRBJ2-7|.
CASRVGDGYEQYF
TGTGCCAGCCGAGTGGGAGATGGGTACGAGCAGTACTTC
>few|TRBV9|TRBJ2-7|.
CASSVAQGNYEQYF
TGTGCCAGCAGCGTAGCCCAGGGAAACTACGAGCAGTACTTC
>.|TRBV5-4|TRBJ1-1|.
CASSLVSAAFF
TGTGCCAGCAGCTTGGTGTCGGCCGCTTTCTTT
>.|TRBV27|TRBJ2-3|.
CASSDRGGGTDTQYF
TGTGCCAGCAGTGACAGAGGGGGTGGAACAGATACGCAGTATTTT
>few|TRBV29-1|TRBJ2-5|.
CSVEAGETQYF
TGCAGCGTTGAAGCAGGGGAGACCCAGTACTTC
>few|TRBV6-1|TRBJ1-4|TRBD1
CASSDGTGVWKLFF
TGTGCCAGCAGTGACGGGACAGGGGTTTGGAAACTGTTTTTT
>.|TRBV7-9|TRBJ2-3|.
CASKQRPADTQYF
TGTGCCAGCAAACAGAGGCCCGCAGATACGCAGTATTTT
>.|TRBV6-5|TRBJ2-1|.
CASSLNPAGAHNEQFF
TGTGCCAGCAGTTTGAACCCTGCGGGGGCCCACAATGAGCAGTTCTTC
>.|TRBV5-1|TRBJ1-3|.
CASSLAGAAGNTIYF
TGCGCCAGCAGCTTGGCGGGGGCAGCAGGAAACACCATATATTTT
>few|TRBV4-3|TRBJ2-5|TRBD1
CASSQGGGPETQYF
TGCGCCAGCAGCCAAGGAGGGGGCCCGGAGACCCAGTACTTC
>.|TRBV5-1|TRBJ2-1|.
CASSTRTINHEQFF
TGCGCCAGCAGCACCCGGACAATTAACCATGAGCAGTTCTTC
>.|TRBV7-2|TRBJ2-7|.
CASSLAPGGGASSYEQYF
TGTGCCAGCAGCTTAGCCCCCGGCGGCGGGGCCAGCTCCTACGAGCAGTACTTC
>few|TRBV25-1|TRBJ1-5|.
CASSEYGWVGNQPQHF
TGTGCCAGCAGTGAATACGGGTGGGTGGGCAATCAGCCCCAGCATTTT
>.|TRBV9|TRBJ2-7|.
CASPLTGGPGEQYF
TGTGCCAGCCCTCTAACGGGGGGCCCGGGCGAGCAGTACTTC
>.|TRBV20-1|TRBJ2-7|.
CSARRGSEQYF
TGCAGTGCTAGACGGGGTAGCGAGCAGTACTTC
>few|TRBV27|TRBJ1-1|.
CASSHTASLGEAFF
TGTGCCAGCAGTCACACGGCATCTTTGGGGGAAGCTTTCTTT
>once|TRBV9|TRBJ2-3|TRBD2
CASSASGGALDTQYF
TGTGCCAGCAGCGCTAGCGGGGGGGCATTAGATACGCAGTATTTT
>many|TRBV7-2|TRBJ2-7|TRBD1
CASSPTPGQRLGEQYF
TGTGCCAGCAGCCCAACCCCGGGACAGAGGCTCGGGGAGCAGTACTTC
>few|TRBV7-2|TRBJ1-5|.
CASSSDPGGNQPQHF
TGTGCCAGCAGCTCCGACCCAGGGGGCAATCAGCCCCAGCATTTT